One sample yielded the 32 T cell receptor beta chains listed below, sequenced in a study of naive and memory T cell subsets. The beta constant-region primer was an equimolar mix of two oligonucleotides covering TRBC1 and TRBC2. TCRdb itself ran the UMI-ligation and nested PCR reads through MiXCR, one entry per CDR3 protein. The table lists tens of thousands of distinct CDR3 sequences, roughly 14% of them singletons. Sequenced: central memory CD4+ T cells from blood. The receptors here all came from a human donor in good health.

The table lists this clonotype with a few counts. This chain joins TRBV28 and TRBJ2-7; 7 nucleotides match TRBD2. The CDR3 consists of 14 residues. Germline V gene data show CDR1 as MDHEN and CDR2 as SYDVKM. V shed 6 bases, J shed 2 bases, and the junction held 7 bases outside the gene matches. CDR3 residues: CASSRPGTTYEQYF. The CDR3, as DNA: TGTGCCAGCAGCCGACCCGGGACTACCTACGAGCAGTACTTC.

This clonotype was detected many times. This chain joins TRBV18 and TRBJ1-1, with TRBD1 as a possible D gene (6 bases). Trimming pared 2 bases from V and 5 bases from J, leaving 12 bases between. Germline values: CDR1 KGHSH, CDR2 LQKENI. CDR3 length: 14 amino acids. The CDR3 DNA reads as TGTGCCAGCTCACCATCCCAAAGGGGGACTGAAGCTTTCTTT. It yields the protein CASSPSQRGTEAFF.

The rearrangement uses TRBV20-1 and TRBJ2-1, with a possible D match to TRBD1 (6 bases). V was clipped by 5 bases and J by 3 bases, with 11 bases between them. CDR1 DFQATT and CDR2 SNEGSKA come from the germline V gene (reference sequence). There are 13 residues in the CDR3. The CDR3 DNA is TGCAGTGCTGTTACAGGGTTCTACAATGAGCAGTTCTTC. This codes for CSAVTGFYNEQFF.

This clonotype was seen at least ten times. CDR3 sequence (DNA): TGTGCCATCAGGGGGGGGACTAGCGGAAGTCGCACAGATACGCAGTATTTT. Encoded protein: CAIRGGTSGSRTDTQYF. The V call is TRBV10-3, the J call TRBJ2-3, with 11 bases fitting TRBD2. There are 17 residues in the CDR3. The germline V gene has CDR1 ENHRY and CDR2 SYGVKD. The J segment lost 1 base and the V segment lost 6 bases, leaving 9 bases of the junction unmatched.

The V gene is TRBV7-2, the J gene TRBJ1-2; D possibly corresponds to TRBD1 (6 bases). The CDR3 consists of 16 residues. V shed 0 bases and J shed 4 bases, with 15 bases lying between them. The germline V gene has CDR1 SGHTA and CDR2 FQGNSA. The CDR3 protein is CASSLAGGAQVYGYTF. The CDR3 bases are TGTGCCAGCAGCTTAGCCGGGGGGGCGCAGGTCTATGGCTACACCTTC.

This clonotype was recorded a few times. The V call is TRBV14, the J call TRBJ2-1; 11 nucleotides agree with TRBD2. This CDR3 is 13 amino acids long. V shed 8 bases, J shed 4 bases, and the junction held 1 base outside the gene matches. Germline CDR1 SGHDN, CDR2 FVKESK. CDR3 loop: CASGTSGYNEQFF. The CDR3 nucleotides are TGTGCCAGCGGGACTAGCGGATACAATGAGCAGTTCTTC.

This chain joins TRBV2 and TRBJ2-7, with D unclear. The CDR3 totals 14 residues. Germline V gene sequence: CDR1 SNHLY, CDR2 FYNNEI. Trimming took off 4 bases at V and 5 bases at J, with 15 bases between the two ends. The CDR3 coding sequence is TGTGCCAGCAGTGGAAGGAGCTGGGGTAACGAGCAGTACTTC. It specifies CASSGRSWGNEQYF.

This clonotype was seen many times. The rearrangement uses TRBV7-9 and TRBJ1-3; 8 bases are shared with TRBD1. The germline gives CDR1 SEHNR, CDR2 FQNEAQ (reference sequence). Losses at the gene ends were 5 bases for V and 6 bases for J; bases not matched to a gene: 9. This CDR3 comprises 15 residues. CDR3 sequence: CASSKRQGLENTIYF. The CDR3 nucleotides read TGTGCCAGCAGCAAACGACAGGGGTTAGAAAACACCATATATTTT.

This clonotype was seen more than once but under ten times. This sequence joins TRBV28 and TRBJ2-6; 7 nucleotides agree with TRBD1. Germline-derived CDR1 and CDR2 are MDHEN and SYDVKM. V was pared by 10 bases and J by 3 bases, with 12 bases of the junction left unmatched. This CDR3 comprises 16 residues. CDR3 residues: CATSEGGGVGANVLTF. In DNA form, the CDR3 reads TGTGCCACCTCGGAAGGGGGCGGCGTTGGGGCCAACGTCCTGACTTTC. Looking up the rest from reference TRBV28 and TRBJ2-6 gives the full variable domain: DVKVTQSSRYLVKRTGEKVFLECVQDMDHENMFWYRQDPGLGLRLIYFSYDVKMKEKGDIPEGYSVSREKKERFSLILESASTNQTSMYLCATSEGGGVGANVLTFGAGSRLTVL.

This clonotype has only a few counts. The chain has TRBV20-1 and TRBJ2-5; 7 nucleotides align to TRBD2. Per the germline V gene, CDR1 is DFQATT and CDR2 is SNEGSKA (reference sequence). Unmatched junction bases numbered 11, after V lost 0 bases and J lost 10 bases. The CDR3 runs 14 residues. CDR3 protein: CSAREGTSTGGQYF. CDR3 DNA: TGCAGTGCTAGAGAGGGGACTTCCACGGGGGGCCAGTACTTC.

At least ten counts were recorded for this clonotype. This chain uses TRBV7-2 with TRBJ1-3; D is ambiguous. CDR1 and CDR2 (germline): SGHTA, FQGNSA. The CDR3 is 17 amino acids. Trimming removed 2 bases at V and 0 bases at J, with 14 bases between. The CDR3 region is CASSLLFGHLSGNTIYF. CDR3 DNA: TGTGCCAGCAGCTTACTGTTCGGCCACCTCTCTGGAAACACCATATATTTT.

The rearrangement joins TRBV6-5 to TRBJ1-2, with TRBD1 as a possible D gene (5 bases). The CDR3 covers 18 residues. The V and J ends lost 4 bases and 2 bases respectively, with 23 bases between them. From germline, CDR1 is MNHEY and CDR2 SVGAGI. CDR3 loop: CASSFNGGDAGINYGYTF. The CDR3 coding sequence is TGTGCCAGCAGTTTCAACGGGGGGGACGCGGGGATCAACTATGGCTACACCTTC.

This clonotype has at least ten counts. The chain carries TRBV7-9 and TRBJ2-5, with 11 bases fitting TRBD2. Germline values: CDR1 SEHNR, CDR2 FQNEAQ (reference sequence). Trimming removed 2 bases from V and 5 bases from J; junction bases left unmatched: 4. The CDR3 is 15 residues long. Here the CDR3 DNA reads TGTGCCAGCAGCTTAACTAGCGGGAGTAGTGAGACCCAGTACTTC. Protein product: CASSLTSGSSETQYF.

This clonotype has more than one count but fewer than ten. The gene calls are TRBV2 and TRBJ2-3, with a weak D call TRBD2 (6 bases). Trimming left V 6 bases short and J 7 bases short, with 11 bases between. The CDR3 is 12 residues long. From germline, CDR1 is SNHLY and CDR2 FYNNEI. CDR3 coding DNA: TGTGCCAGCAGCGCGGGACTTCATACGCAGTATTTT. This sequence encodes CASSAGLHTQYF.

The chain carries TRBV6-1 and TRBJ1-6; D call uncertain. CDR3 length: 15 residues. Trimming took off 0 bases at V and 11 bases at J, with 14 bases between the two ends. Germline V gene data show CDR1 as MNHNS and CDR2 as SASEGT. The CDR3, as DNA: TGTGCCAGCAGTGAAGCGCCGGGATTACTTACACCCCTCCACTTT. Translated: CASSEAPGLLTPLHF.

This clonotype was counted many times. The CDR3, as DNA: TGCAGTGCTAGAGCGACAGACGCAAATGAAAAACTGTTTTTT. As protein: CSARATDANEKLFF. The chain carries TRBV20-1 and TRBJ1-4, with a weak D call TRBD1 (5 bases). Trimming removed 1 base from V and 5 bases from J, with 11 bases in between. The CDR3 extends over 14 amino acids. Germline V gene sequence: CDR1 DFQATT, CDR2 SNEGSKA (reference sequence).

This clonotype was observed a few times. The chain has TRBV7-6 and TRBJ2-5; D possibly matches TRBD1 or TRBD2 (5 bases each). CDR1 is SGHVS, CDR2 FNYEAQ, per germline. The CDR3 runs to 16 residues. V was clipped by 4 bases and J by 4 bases, with 19 bases between them. The CDR3 here is CASSSPGSRDGETQYF. CDR3 in DNA: TGTGCCAGCAGCTCGCCAGGTTCACGGGACGGAGAGACCCAGTACTTC. Based on the CDR3 plus reference TRBV7-6 and TRBJ2-5, the full variable domain is GAGVSQSPRYKVTKRGQDVALRCDPISGHVSLYWYRQALGQGPEFLTYFNYEAQQDKSGLPNDRFSAERPEGSISTLTIQRTEQRDSAMYRCASSSPGSRDGETQYFGPGTRLLVL.

The CDR3 here is CASSITYYNSGANVLTF. CDR3 nucleotides: TGTGCCAGTAGTATCACGTACTACAACTCTGGGGCCAACGTCCTGACTTTC. The chain joins TRBV19 to TRBJ2-6; D not certain. Germline V CDR1 and CDR2: LNHDA, SQIVND (reference sequence). V dropped 3 bases and J dropped 0 bases, with 12 bases sitting between them. This CDR3 has 17 amino acids.

This clonotype was detected ten times or more. The rearrangement uses TRBV11-2 and TRBJ2-2; a possible D gene is TRBD1 (5 bases). The CDR3 has 14 residues. Between the trimmed V and J ends, which lost 1 base and 5 bases, there was a span of 8 bases. The germline gives CDR1 SGHAT, CDR2 FQNNGV. Written as DNA, the CDR3 is TGTGCCAGCAGCTTAGGGCAGGGAACCGGGGAGCTGTTTTTT. It yields the protein CASSLGQGTGELFF.

J is TRBJ2-3 and V is TRBV30; 7 bases fit TRBD2. This CDR3 is 17 amino acids long. Germline CDR1 and CDR2: GTSNPN and SVGIG (reference sequence). V gave up 0 bases and J gave up 2 bases; unmatched junction bases: 11. DNA of the CDR3: TGTGCCTGGAGTGTGAGCTGGGGGGGAGGAGACACAGATACGCAGTATTTT. Its translation: CAWSVSWGGGDTDTQYF.

V usage is TRBV19 and J usage is TRBJ1-2; D unresolved. The length of the CDR3 is 14 residues. Germline assignment: CDR1 LNHDA and CDR2 SQIVND (reference sequence). Between the trimmed V and J ends, which lost 7 bases and 0 bases, there was a span of 12 bases. The CDR3 DNA sequence: TGTGCCAGTAAAGCCGACCCTCCTAACTATGGCTACACCTTC. Protein: CASKADPPNYGYTF.

The table lists this clonotype with a few counts. The rearrangement uses TRBV5-4 and TRBJ2-1, with 9 bases fitting TRBD1. The junction had 6 bases not matched to a gene; V was cut back by 4 bases and J by 7 bases. The CDR3 extends over 14 amino acids. Germline CDR1 reads SGHNT; CDR2 reads YYREEE (reference sequence). DNA of the CDR3: TGTGCCAGCAGCGGGACAGGGAGGGGTAATGAGCAGTTCTTC. It specifies CASSGTGRGNEQFF.

This clonotype appeared a few times. The chain couples TRBV20-1 to TRBJ2-4; D may match TRBD1 or TRBD2 (5 bases each). V was clipped by 5 bases and J by 0 bases, with 14 bases between them. Germline values: CDR1 DFQATT, CDR2 SNEGSKA (reference sequence). The CDR3 contains 15 residues. The chain's CDR3 is CSAGRGQGAKNIQYF. The CDR3 DNA follows: TGCAGTGCTGGGAGAGGGCAGGGAGCCAAAAACATTCAGTACTTC.

The genes are TRBV15 and TRBJ2-6; D is unresolved. V was clipped by 0 bases and J by 1 base, with 4 bases between them. This CDR3 contains 15 residues. The germline V gene encodes CDR1 LNHNV and CDR2 YYDKDF (reference sequence). CDR3 in DNA: TGTGCCACCAGCAGAGAAATATCTGGGGCCAACGTCCTGACTTTC. Translated, it gives CATSREISGANVLTF.

The chain links TRBV7-2 to TRBJ2-7, with D tentatively TRBD1 (5 bases). The CDR3 totals 13 residues. The germline V and J ends were trimmed by 7 bases and 2 bases, with 12 bases remaining between them. The germline V gene encodes CDR1 SGHTA and CDR2 FQGNSA. The CDR3 spells CASTRGAPYEQYF. In DNA, the CDR3 is TGTGCCAGCACCCGTGGGGCCCCCTACGAGCAGTACTTC.

Comment on this clonotype: This may stem from a read error, because a much larger clone lies one nucleotide away. The chain couples TRBV29-1 to TRBJ2-1; D tentatively reads TRBD1 or TRBD2 (5 bases each). Germline lookup yields CDR1 SQVTM and CDR2 ANQGSEA. CDR3 length equals 14 residues. The V gene lost 4 bases and the J gene lost 9 bases, with 19 bases spanning the gap. DNA of the CDR3: TGCAGCGTTGTCGGGGTAAGCAGGGCCTCTGAGCAGTTCTTC. Protein: CSVVGVSRASEQFF.

This clonotype has more than one count but fewer than ten. This sequence joins TRBV5-5 and TRBJ1-1; the D is unclear. The CDR3 extends over 14 amino acids. Trimming cost V 2 bases and J 0 bases, with 8 bases left between them. Germline lookup yields CDR1 SGHKS and CDR2 YYEKEE (reference sequence). The CDR3 region is CASSLIRLNTEAFF. The CDR3 nucleotides read TGTGCCAGCAGCTTAATCCGCTTGAACACTGAAGCTTTCTTT.

The V call is TRBV29-1, the J call TRBJ1-1; D uncertain. The V gene lost 7 bases and the J gene lost 5 bases, with 14 bases spanning the gap. There are 12 residues in the CDR3. Germline loops: CDR1 SQVTM, CDR2 ANQGSEA. The CDR3 spells CSAWSPGTEAFF. The CDR3 DNA is TGCAGCGCCTGGTCGCCAGGTACTGAAGCTTTCTTT. Supplemented by reference TRBV29-1 and TRBJ1-1, the full variable domain reads SAVISQKPSRDICQRGTSLTIQCQVDSQVTMMFWYRQQPGQSLTLIATANQGSEATYESGFVIDKFPISRPNLTFSTLTVSNMSPEDSSIYLCSAWSPGTEAFFGQGTRLTVV.

The rearrangement links TRBV3-1 to TRBJ1-1, with 9 bases fitting TRBD1. V was pared by 4 bases and J by 6 bases, with 9 bases of the junction left unmatched. The CDR3 runs to 15 residues. Looked up from germline, CDR1 is LGHDT and CDR2 is YNNKEL (reference sequence). In nucleotides, the CDR3 is TGTGCCAGCAGCCCATGGGACAGGGTGACTGCTGAAGCTTTCTTT. Translation gives CASSPWDRVTAEAFF. Complete variable domain (other parts from reference TRBV3-1 and TRBJ1-1): DTAVSQTPKYLVTQMGNDKSIKCEQNLGHDTMYWYKQDSKKFLKIMFSYNNKELIINETVPNRFSPKSPDKAHLNLHINSLELGDSAVYFCASSPWDRVTAEAFFGQGTRLTVV.

This chain links TRBV7-2 with TRBJ1-4; no reliable D call. Germline lookup yields CDR1 SGHTA and CDR2 FQGNSA. The CDR3 totals 15 residues. V shed 5 bases and J shed 4 bases, with 14 bases lying between them. The CDR3 nucleotides read TGTGCCAGCAGCACGCGACACTCTCTTAATGAAAAACTGTTTTTT. This gives the protein CASSTRHSLNEKLFF.

In this sample, this clonotype turned up a few times. The rearrangement joins TRBV6-1 to TRBJ2-7, with D hard to call. The CDR3 is 11 residues long. The ends were cut back, 3 bases at V and 4 bases at J, with 4 bases in the middle. Germline-derived CDR1 and CDR2 are MNHNS and SASEGT. Here the CDR3 DNA reads TGTGCCAGCAGTGAGGGATACGAGCAGTACTTC. Amino acids: CASSEGYEQYF.

In its sample, this clonotype was seen many times. J is TRBJ2-1 and V is TRBV6-6, with D maybe TRBD2 (6 bases). V shed 5 bases and J shed 1 base, with 9 bases lying between them. Germline assignment: CDR1 MNHNY and CDR2 SVGAGI (reference sequence). The CDR3 has 14 amino acids. CDR3 region: CASSGDSSYNEQFF. CDR3 nucleotide sequence: TGTGCCAGCAGTGGGGACTCTTCCTACAATGAGCAGTTCTTC.